This TCR beta chain was recovered during a study of CD8+ T cells in alopecia areata. Across the whole study: Treatment of the treated patients consisted of oral tofacitinib, 5 to 10 mg twice daily. Study-level results: Scalp lesions, especially in alopecia totalis/universalis, had higher clonality than normal scalp. Many of the expanded lesional clones endured in scalp and blood while on tofacitinib.

The CDR3 totals 14 residues. V was clipped by 7 bases and J by 0 bases, with 9 bases between them. CDR1 is ENHRY and CDR2 is SYGVKD in the germline V gene. Stated treatment: oral pan-JAK inhibitor, 5-10 mg twice daily. Alopecia areata patients provided lesional scalp punch biopsies and peripheral blood, both collected for the study. About this clone itself: Its antigen is still unknown.

Reverse transcribed after extraction, RNA yielded cDNA as the sequencing template. Using immunoSEQ multiplex PCR, the repertoire was profiled, and TCRdb retains in-frame clones only, with some absent. This table has under 300,000 clones, roughly 63% appearing once. This chain joins TRBV10-3 and TRBJ2-2; D is uncertain. The specimen comprised CD4+ T cells sorted from blood, sampled around week 54, from a patient treated with tofacitinib. The source of this sequence is a human donor with alopecia areata. The CDR3 region is CAIKATTNTGELFF. The CDR3, as DNA: TGTGCCATCAAGGCTACAACGAACACCGGGGAGCTGTTTTTT.